This record covers a single TCR beta chain. Its target is unknown. The data stem from a study of cytomegalovirus exposure and HLA in healthy donors. Study findings and constraints: On later analysis, the bulk of CMV-associated TCR beta chains appeared to be HLA-restricted. Common viral pathogens were later found to be apparently linked to several of the most significant clusters. Presence/absence analyses took donor sequencing depth as roughly uniform.

60 Vbeta and 13 Jbeta primers were used in PCR. Assay: immunoSEQ multiplex PCR; the TCRdb copy retains only in-frame clones and omits some. The data hold 85,000 to 100,000 clones, with roughly 78% observed a single time. Germline CDR1 is SEHNR and CDR2 is FQNEAQ (reference sequence). The CDR3 covers 16 residues. Germline trimming cut 5 bases from V and 2 bases from J; bases unmatched to any gene: 7. This chain joins TRBV7-9 and TRBJ2-5; 11 bases map to TRBD2. This clonotype originated in a woman aged 60 to 75 in good health and CMV-seronegative. The sequenced sample consisted of PBMCs. The CDR3: CASSRTRLAGQETQYF. DNA of the CDR3: TGTGCCAGCAGCCGGACGAGACTAGCGGGGCAAGAGACCCAGTACTTC.